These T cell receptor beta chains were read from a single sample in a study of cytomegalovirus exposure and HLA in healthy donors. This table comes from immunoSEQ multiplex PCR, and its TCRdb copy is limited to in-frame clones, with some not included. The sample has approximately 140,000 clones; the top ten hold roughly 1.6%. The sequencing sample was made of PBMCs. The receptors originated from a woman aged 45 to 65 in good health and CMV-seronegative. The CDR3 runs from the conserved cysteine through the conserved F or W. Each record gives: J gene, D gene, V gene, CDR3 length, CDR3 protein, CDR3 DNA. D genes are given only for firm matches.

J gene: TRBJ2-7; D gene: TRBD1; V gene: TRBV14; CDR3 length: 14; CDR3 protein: CASSPVDRGYEQYF; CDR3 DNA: TGTGCCAGCAGCCCAGTCGACAGGGGTTACGAGCAGTACTTC
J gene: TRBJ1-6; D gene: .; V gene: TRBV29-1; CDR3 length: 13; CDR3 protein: CSARSGGNSPLHF; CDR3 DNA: TGCAGCGCTAGATCGGGAGGCAATTCACCCCTCCACTTT
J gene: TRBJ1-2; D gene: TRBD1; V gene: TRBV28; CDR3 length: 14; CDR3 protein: CASDGTGGGYGYTF; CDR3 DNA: TGTGCCAGTGACGGGACAGGGGGGGGCTATGGCTACACCTTC
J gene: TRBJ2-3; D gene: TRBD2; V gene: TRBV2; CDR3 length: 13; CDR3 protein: CASRDSGGNTQYF; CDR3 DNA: TGTGCCAGCAGAGATAGCGGGGGGAATACGCAGTATTTT
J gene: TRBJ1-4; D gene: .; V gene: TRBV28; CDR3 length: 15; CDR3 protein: CASSSLFRQDEKLFF; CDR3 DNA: TGTGCCAGCAGCTCCCTTTTTCGACAGGATGAAAAACTGTTTTTT
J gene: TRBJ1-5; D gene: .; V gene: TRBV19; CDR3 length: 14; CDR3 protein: CASSIGGNNQPQHF; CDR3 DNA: TGTGCCAGTAGTATTGGGGGGAACAATCAGCCCCAGCATTTT
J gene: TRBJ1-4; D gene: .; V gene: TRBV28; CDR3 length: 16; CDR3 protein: CASRPSRTATNEKLFF; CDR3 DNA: TGTGCCAGCAGGCCCAGCAGGACAGCAACTAATGAAAAACTGTTTTTT
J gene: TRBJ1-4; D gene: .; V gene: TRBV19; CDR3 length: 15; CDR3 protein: CASSIQVSLREKLFF; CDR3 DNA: TGTGCCAGTAGTATTCAGGTCTCTCTTCGAGAAAAACTGTTTTTT
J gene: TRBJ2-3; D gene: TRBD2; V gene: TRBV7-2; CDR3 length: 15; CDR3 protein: CASSLQRGGTDTQYF; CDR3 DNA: TGTGCCAGCAGCTTACAGCGGGGGGGCACAGATACGCAGTATTTT
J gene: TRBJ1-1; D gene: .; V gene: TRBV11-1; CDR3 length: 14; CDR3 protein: CASKAGFRDGGAFF; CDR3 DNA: TGTGCCAGCAAAGCAGGTTTTCGTGACGGTGGGGCTTTCTTT
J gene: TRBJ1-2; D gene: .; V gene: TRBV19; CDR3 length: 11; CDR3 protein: CASSFRGGYTF; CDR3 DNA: TGTGCCAGTAGTTTCCGGGGTGGCTACACCTTC
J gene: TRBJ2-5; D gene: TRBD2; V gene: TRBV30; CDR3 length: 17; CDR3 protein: CAWSSTAGGLGGETQYF; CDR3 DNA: TGTGCCTGGAGTTCAACCGCGGGAGGGCTTGGCGGAGAGACCCAGTACTTC
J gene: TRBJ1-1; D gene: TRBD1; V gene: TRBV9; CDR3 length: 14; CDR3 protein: CASSVGQGNTEAFF; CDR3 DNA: TGTGCCAGCAGCGTAGGACAGGGGAACACTGAAGCTTTCTTT
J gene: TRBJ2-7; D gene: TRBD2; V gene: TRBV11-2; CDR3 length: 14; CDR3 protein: CASSLGLAPYEQYF; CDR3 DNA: TGTGCCAGCAGCTTGGGACTAGCCCCCTACGAGCAGTACTTC
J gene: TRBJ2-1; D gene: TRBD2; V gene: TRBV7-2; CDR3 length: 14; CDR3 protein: CASSLRLAGNEQFF; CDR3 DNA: TGTGCCAGCAGCTTAAGACTAGCGGGAAATGAGCAGTTCTTC
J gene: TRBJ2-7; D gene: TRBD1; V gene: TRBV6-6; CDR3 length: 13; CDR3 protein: CASSWDRAYEQYF; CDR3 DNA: TGTGCCAGCAGTTGGGACAGGGCCTACGAGCAGTACTTC
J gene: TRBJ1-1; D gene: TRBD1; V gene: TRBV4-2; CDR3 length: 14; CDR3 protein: CASSSEGANTEAFF; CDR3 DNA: TGTGCCAGCAGCTCGGAGGGGGCAAACACTGAAGCTTTCTTT
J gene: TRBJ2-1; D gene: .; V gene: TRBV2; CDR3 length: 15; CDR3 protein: CASSEEGRLGAEQFF; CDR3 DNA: TGTGCCAGCAGTGAAGAGGGTCGGTTGGGGGCTGAGCAGTTCTTC
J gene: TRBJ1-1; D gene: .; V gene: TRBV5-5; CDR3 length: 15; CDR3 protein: CASSSNRSLNTEAFF; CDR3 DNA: TGTGCCAGCAGCTCTAACAGGTCCTTGAACACTGAAGCTTTCTTT
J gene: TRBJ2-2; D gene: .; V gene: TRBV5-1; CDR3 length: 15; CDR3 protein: CASSSTLQGSGELFF; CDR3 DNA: TGCGCCAGCAGCTCCACCTTACAGGGATCCGGGGAGCTGTTTTTT
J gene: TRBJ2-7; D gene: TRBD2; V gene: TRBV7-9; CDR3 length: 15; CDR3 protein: CASASTSGGFYEQYF; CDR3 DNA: TGTGCCAGTGCCTCCACTAGCGGGGGGTTCTACGAGCAGTACTTC
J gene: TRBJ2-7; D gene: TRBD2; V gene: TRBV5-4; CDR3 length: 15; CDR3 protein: CASSSRTSGTHEQYF; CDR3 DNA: TGTGCCAGCAGCTCCAGGACTAGCGGGACACACGAGCAGTACTTC
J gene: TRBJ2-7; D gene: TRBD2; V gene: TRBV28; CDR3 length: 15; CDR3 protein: CASSLVAGGTYEQYF; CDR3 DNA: TGTGCCAGCAGTTTAGTAGCGGGGGGGACCTACGAGCAGTACTTC
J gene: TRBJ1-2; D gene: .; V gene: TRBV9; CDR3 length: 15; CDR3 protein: CASSVADSPDYGYTF; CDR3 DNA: TGTGCCAGCAGCGTAGCCGACAGCCCAGACTATGGCTACACCTTC
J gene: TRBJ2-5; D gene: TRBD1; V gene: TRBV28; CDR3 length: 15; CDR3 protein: CASSLPGQSRETQYF; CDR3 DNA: TGTGCCAGCAGTCTGCCGGGACAGTCGAGGGAGACCCAGTACTTC
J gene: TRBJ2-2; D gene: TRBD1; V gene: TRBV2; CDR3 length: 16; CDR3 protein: CASIPRDRDNTGELFF; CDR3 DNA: TGTGCCAGCATCCCCCGGGACAGGGACAACACCGGGGAGCTGTTTTTT
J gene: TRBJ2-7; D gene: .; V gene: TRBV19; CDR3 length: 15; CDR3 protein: CASSLKHRVWGEQYF; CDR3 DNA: TGTGCCAGTAGCTTAAAACACAGGGTTTGGGGAGAGCAGTACTTC
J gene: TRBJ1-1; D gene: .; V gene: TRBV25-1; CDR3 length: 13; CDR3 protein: CASSNRGSTEAFF; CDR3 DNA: TGTGCCAGCAGTAATAGAGGGTCCACTGAAGCTTTCTTT
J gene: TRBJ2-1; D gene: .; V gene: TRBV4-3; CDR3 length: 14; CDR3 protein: CASKRESTYNEQFF; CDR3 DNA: TGCGCCAGCAAACGGGAGAGTACCTACAATGAGCAGTTCTTC
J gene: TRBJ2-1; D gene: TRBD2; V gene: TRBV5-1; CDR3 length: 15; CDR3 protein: CASRREGSSYNEQFF; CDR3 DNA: TGCGCCAGCAGAAGGGAGGGTAGCTCCTACAATGAGCAGTTCTTC
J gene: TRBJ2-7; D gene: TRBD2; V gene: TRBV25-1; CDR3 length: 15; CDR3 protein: CASSEWASGRGEQYF; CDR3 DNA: TGTGCCAGCAGTGAATGGGCTAGCGGGAGAGGCGAGCAGTACTTC
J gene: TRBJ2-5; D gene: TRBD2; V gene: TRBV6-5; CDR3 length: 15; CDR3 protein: CASSYSGTGGETQYF; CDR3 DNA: TGTGCCAGCAGTTACTCGGGGACGGGGGGGGAGACCCAGTACTTC
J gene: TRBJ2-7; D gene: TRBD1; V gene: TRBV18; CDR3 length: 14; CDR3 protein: CASSNRTGSYEQYF; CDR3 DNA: TGTGCCAGCTCAAATAGGACAGGGTCTTACGAGCAGTACTTC
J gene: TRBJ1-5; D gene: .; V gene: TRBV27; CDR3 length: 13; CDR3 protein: CASSAGLDQPQHF; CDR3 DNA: TGTGCCAGCAGTGCAGGGCTCGATCAGCCCCAGCATTTT
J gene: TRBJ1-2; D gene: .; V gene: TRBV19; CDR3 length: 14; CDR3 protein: CASSNRYINYGYTF; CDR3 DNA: TGTGCCAGTAGTAACAGGTACATCAACTATGGCTACACCTTC
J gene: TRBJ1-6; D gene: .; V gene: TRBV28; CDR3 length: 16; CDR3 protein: CASSFGLERRNSPLHF; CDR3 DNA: TGTGCCAGCAGTTTCGGGTTAGAACGGAGAAATTCACCCCTCCACTTT
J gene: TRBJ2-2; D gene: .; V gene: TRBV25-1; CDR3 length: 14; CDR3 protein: CASSEGMNTGELFF; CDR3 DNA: TGTGCCAGCAGCGAGGGTATGAACACCGGGGAGCTGTTTTTT
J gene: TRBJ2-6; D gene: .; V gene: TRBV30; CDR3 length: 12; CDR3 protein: CASEAGANVLTF; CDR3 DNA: TGTGCCTCTGAGGCTGGGGCCAACGTCCTGACTTTC
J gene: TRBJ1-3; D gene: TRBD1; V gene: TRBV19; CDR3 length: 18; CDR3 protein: CASSTTYSTGASGNTIYF; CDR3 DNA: TGTGCCAGTAGTACCACCTATTCGACAGGGGCATCTGGAAACACCATATATTTT
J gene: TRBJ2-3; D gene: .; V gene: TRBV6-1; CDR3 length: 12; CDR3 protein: CASSDYTDTQYF; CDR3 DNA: TGTGCCAGCAGTGACTACACAGATACGCAGTATTTT